This T cell receptor (beta chain) was captured in a study of long-term antiretroviral therapy in people with HIV. Points from the study as a whole: Subsequent to ART, diversity was augmented yet persisted below that of transplant donor controls.

Trimming left V 1 base short and J 1 base short, with 14 bases between. CDR3 size: 16 residues. Germline CDR1 and CDR2: SGHTA and FQGNSA. The samples, holding 1-10 million cryopreserved PBMC, were thawed before DNA extraction was carried out. Of note for this clone: Its target is not known.

The immunoSEQ assay was v3.0, run at survey level. Sequencing used immunoSEQ multiplex PCR; TCRdb keeps in-frame clones, though not all of them. Here the sample spans approximately 19,000 clones, approximately 79% being singletons. The sequence was obtained from a woman between 35 and 50 years old with HIV. The rearrangement uses TRBV7-2 and TRBJ2-7; D possibly matches TRBD1 or TRBD2 (5 bases each). Sequenced material: unsorted PBMCs, taken 2.3 years after starting antiretroviral therapy. The CDR3 sequence is CASSLEGTQGSYEQYF. The DNA for the CDR3 is TGTGCCAGCAGCTTAGAAGGGACCCAAGGTTCCTACGAGCAGTACTTC.